The text below deals with one T cell receptor beta chain. What it binds is unknown. The germline V and J ends were trimmed by 2 bases and 2 bases, with 12 bases remaining between them. This CDR3 has 14 residues. Germline V gene data show CDR1 as GTSNPN and CDR2 as SVGIG (reference sequence). This specimen belongs to a study of T cell responses to AZD1222 COVID-19 vaccine. As for the study in general: Second-dose intervals of approximately 4 or approximately 12 weeks were pooled. Notes on the study in general: Only five or six AZD1222 recipients were seropositive at baseline. The peak T cell response came first, and repertoires were sampled only after it.

The data were produced by immunoSEQ multiplex PCR, yet TCRdb's version contains in-frame clones alone and is incomplete. The sample gives 110,000 or so clones, approximately 91% of which show up once; approximately 4.2% is in the top ten. V and J are TRBV30 and TRBJ2-5; possibly TRBD2 for D (5 bases). Sequenced here: peripheral blood, sampled on day 0 of AZD1222 vaccination. The TCR originated in an adult in good health. The CDR3 nucleotides are TGTGCCTGGAGTCCATTCAAGCGGCAAGAGACCCAGTACTTC. This encodes CAWSPFKRQETQYF.